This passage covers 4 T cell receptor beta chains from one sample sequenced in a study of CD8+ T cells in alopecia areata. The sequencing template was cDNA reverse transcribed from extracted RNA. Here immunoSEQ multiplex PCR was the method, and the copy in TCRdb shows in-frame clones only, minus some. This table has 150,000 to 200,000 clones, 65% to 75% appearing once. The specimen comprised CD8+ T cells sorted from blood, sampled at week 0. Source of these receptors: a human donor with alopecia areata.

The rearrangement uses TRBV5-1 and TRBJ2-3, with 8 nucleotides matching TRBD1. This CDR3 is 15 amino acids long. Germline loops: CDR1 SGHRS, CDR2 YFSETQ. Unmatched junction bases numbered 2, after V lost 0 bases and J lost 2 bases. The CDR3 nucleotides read TGCGCCAGCAGCTTGGGACAGGGGACCACAGATACGCAGTATTTT. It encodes CASSLGQGTTDTQYF.

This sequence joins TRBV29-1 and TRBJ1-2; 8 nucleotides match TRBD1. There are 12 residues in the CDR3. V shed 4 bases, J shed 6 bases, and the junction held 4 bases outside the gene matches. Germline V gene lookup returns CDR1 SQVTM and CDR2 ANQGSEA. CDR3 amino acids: CSVATGADGYTF. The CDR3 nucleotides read TGCAGCGTTGCGACAGGGGCTGATGGCTACACCTTC.

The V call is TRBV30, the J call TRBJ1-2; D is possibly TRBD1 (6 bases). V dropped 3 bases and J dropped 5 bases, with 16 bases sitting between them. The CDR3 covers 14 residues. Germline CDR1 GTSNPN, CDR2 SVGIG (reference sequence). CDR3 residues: CAWRTGGAEYGYTF. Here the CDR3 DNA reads TGTGCCTGGAGAACGGGGGGCGCGGAGTATGGCTACACCTTC.

The CDR3 DNA follows: TGTGCCAGCAGTGAAGAGTCTGCGGGGGGGCCCTACAATGAGCAGTTCTTC. Translation gives CASSEESAGGPYNEQFF. This chain connects TRBV6-1 to TRBJ2-1; 9 positions agree with TRBD2. The V gene's germline CDR1 is MNHNS and CDR2 SASEGT. J lost 2 bases, V lost 1 base, and 6 bases had no gene match. The CDR3 runs to 17 residues.